Below are 7 T cell receptor beta chains sequenced from a single sample in a study of tumor and adjacent non-tumor tissue in lung cancer. TCRbeta libraries were built with three rounds of nested PCR, modified from ARM-PCR. TCRdb recomputed calls from the multiplex PCR reads with MiXCR, one row per CDR3 protein. The sample has some 100,000 distinct CDR3 sequences, more than 60% seen once. No cell sorting was done before RNA was extracted from the tissue. Sequencing input: lung tumor tissue. The source of these receptors is a woman aged 55-69 years with non-small cell lung cancer.

Comments on this clonotype: A much larger clone differs from this one at a single base, so this may be a read error. This CDR3 fails to terminate in the conserved phenylalanine or tryptophan, so it likely reflects a read error. The rearrangement joins TRBV6-2 or TRBV6-3 to TRBJ2-5; 8 nucleotides agree with TRBD1. In germline, CDR1 is MNHEY, CDR2 SVGEGT. J was trimmed by 5 bases and V by 6 bases; bases with no gene match: 2. CDR3 length: 12 amino acids. The CDR3 sequence is CASRRTGETQYL. The CDR3 region has the DNA TGTGCCAGCAGACGGACAGGGGAGACCCAGTACCTC.

The genes are TRBV18 and TRBJ1-2; TRBD1 might be the D (6 bases). V was cut by 4 bases and J by 6 bases, with 12 bases left in between. This CDR3 has 13 amino acids. Looked up from germline, CDR1 is KGHSH and CDR2 is LQKENI. For the CDR3, the DNA is TGTGCCAGCTCACGGAACAGGGAACATGGCTACACCTTC. It specifies CASSRNREHGYTF.

The chain is built from TRBV4-3 and TRBJ1-1, with D possibly TRBD1 on 5 matching bases. CDR3 length: 14 amino acids. Trimming stripped 1 base from V and 6 bases from J, with 12 bases between. Germline V gene sequence: CDR1 LGHNA, CDR2 YSLEER. The CDR3 protein is CASSQGTGGSEAFF. The CDR3 DNA is TGCGCCAGCAGCCAAGGCACAGGTGGCTCTGAAGCTTTCTTT.

As to this clonotype: A much larger clone differs from this one at a single base, so this may be a read error. CDR3 sequence: CAISQDLAGYGETQYF. The CDR3 region has the DNA TGTGCCATCAGCCAAGACCTAGCGGGGTATGGAGAGACCCAGTACTTC. The chain links TRBV4-2 to TRBJ2-5; 9 bases match TRBD2. The CDR3 is 16 amino acids. Germline V CDR1 and CDR2: LGHNA, YNFKEQ.

Remarks on this clonotype: Being one base from a much bigger clone, this may be a read error. The rearrangement uses TRBV11-1 and TRBJ1-5, with a weak D call TRBD2 (6 bases). The J call may not be correct, given that the DNA end is closer to TRBJ2-3. Germline CDR1 reads SGHAT; CDR2 reads FQDESV (reference sequence). The CDR3 has 13 amino acids. The CDR3: CVSSLVGGQPQYF. DNA of the CDR3: TGTGTCAGCAGCTTGGTGGGAGGTCAGCCCCAGTATTTT.

As to this clonotype: It is likely a read error, because the conserved phenylalanine at the end of the CDR3 is missing. The V and J genes are TRBV11-3 and TRBJ2-7; tentatively, D is TRBD1 (6 bases). Germline lookup yields CDR1 SGHNT and CDR2 YENEEA. The CDR3 contains 12 residues. The CDR3 here is CACSRDTWKQYL. Written as DNA, the CDR3 is TGTGCCTGCAGCCGGGACACTTGGAAGCAGTACCTC.

The chain uses TRBV11-3 and TRBJ1-4; D may be TRBD1 (5 bases). V was cut by 9 bases and J by 0 bases, with 20 bases left in between. The CDR3 contains 17 residues. Germline values: CDR1 SGHNT, CDR2 YENEEA. The CDR3 nucleotides read TGTGCCAGTAGCCTTGACAGCCGAGATTCAACTAATGAAAAACTGTTTTTT. Translation: CASSLDSRDSTNEKLFF.